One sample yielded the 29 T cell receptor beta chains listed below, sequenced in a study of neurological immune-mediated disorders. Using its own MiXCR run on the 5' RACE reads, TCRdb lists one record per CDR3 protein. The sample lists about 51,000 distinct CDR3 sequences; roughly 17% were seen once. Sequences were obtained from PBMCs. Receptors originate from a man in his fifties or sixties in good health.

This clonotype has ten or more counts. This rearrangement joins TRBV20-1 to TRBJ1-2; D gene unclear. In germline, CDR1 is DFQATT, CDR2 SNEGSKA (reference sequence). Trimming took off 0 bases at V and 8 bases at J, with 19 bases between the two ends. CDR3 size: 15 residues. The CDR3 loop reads CSARDLTAGGQGYTF. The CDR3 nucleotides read TGCAGTGCTAGAGATCTAACCGCGGGAGGGCAAGGCTACACCTTC.

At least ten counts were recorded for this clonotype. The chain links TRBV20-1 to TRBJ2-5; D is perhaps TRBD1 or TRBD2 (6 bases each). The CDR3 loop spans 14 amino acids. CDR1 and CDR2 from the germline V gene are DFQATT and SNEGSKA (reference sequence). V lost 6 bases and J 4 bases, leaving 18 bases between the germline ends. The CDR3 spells CSARHGGGVETQYF. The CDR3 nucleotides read TGCAGTGCCCGACACGGGGGCGGTGTAGAGACCCAGTACTTC.

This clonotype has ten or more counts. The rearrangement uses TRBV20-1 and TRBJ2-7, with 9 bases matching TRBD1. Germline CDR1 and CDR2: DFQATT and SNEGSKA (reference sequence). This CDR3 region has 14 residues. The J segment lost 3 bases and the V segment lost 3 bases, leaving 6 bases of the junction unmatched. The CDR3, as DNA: TGCAGTGCTAGGGCAGGGGACAGGGTCTACGAGCAGTACTTC. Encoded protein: CSARAGDRVYEQYF.

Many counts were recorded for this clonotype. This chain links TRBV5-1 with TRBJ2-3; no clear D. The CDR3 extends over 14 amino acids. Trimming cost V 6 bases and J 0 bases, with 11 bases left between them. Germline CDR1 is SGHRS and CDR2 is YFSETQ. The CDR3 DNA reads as TGCGCCAGCATGGGCTCTCTAAGCACAGATACGCAGTATTTT. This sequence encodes CASMGSLSTDTQYF.

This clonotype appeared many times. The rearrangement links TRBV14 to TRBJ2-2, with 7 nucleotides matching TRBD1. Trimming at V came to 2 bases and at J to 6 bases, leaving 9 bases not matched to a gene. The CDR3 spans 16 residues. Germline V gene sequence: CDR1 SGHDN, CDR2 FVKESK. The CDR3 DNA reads TGTGCCAGCAGCCAAAGGACAGCAAGGGGGCCCGGGGAGCTGTTTTTT. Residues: CASSQRTARGPGELFF.

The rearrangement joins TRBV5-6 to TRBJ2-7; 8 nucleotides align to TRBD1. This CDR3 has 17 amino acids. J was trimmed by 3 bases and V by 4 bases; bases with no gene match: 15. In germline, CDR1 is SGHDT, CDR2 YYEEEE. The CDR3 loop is CASSPDRVRSSLYEQYF. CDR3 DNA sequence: TGTGCCAGCAGCCCGGACAGGGTTAGGAGCTCCCTCTACGAGCAGTACTTC. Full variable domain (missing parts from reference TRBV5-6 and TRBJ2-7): DAGVTQSPTHLIKTRGQQVTLRCSPKSGHDTVSWYQQALGQGPQFIFQYYEEEERQRGNFPDRFSGHQFPNYSSELNVNALLLGDSALYLCASSPDRVRSSLYEQYFGPGTRLTVT.

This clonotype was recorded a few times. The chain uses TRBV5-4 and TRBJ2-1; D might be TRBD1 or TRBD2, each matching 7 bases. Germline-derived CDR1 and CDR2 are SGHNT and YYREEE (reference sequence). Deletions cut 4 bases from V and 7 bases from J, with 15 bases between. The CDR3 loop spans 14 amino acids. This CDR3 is CASSPGGALNEQFF. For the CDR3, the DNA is TGTGCCAGCAGCCCAGGGGGGGCCCTAAATGAGCAGTTCTTC.

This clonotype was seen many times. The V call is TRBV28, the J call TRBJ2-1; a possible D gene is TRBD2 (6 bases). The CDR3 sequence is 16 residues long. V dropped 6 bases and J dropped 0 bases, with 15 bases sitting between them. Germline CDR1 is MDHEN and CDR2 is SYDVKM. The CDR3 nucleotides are TGTGCCAGCAGGCCGCCGGGACTCTACTCCTACAATGAGCAGTTCTTC. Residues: CASRPPGLYSYNEQFF.

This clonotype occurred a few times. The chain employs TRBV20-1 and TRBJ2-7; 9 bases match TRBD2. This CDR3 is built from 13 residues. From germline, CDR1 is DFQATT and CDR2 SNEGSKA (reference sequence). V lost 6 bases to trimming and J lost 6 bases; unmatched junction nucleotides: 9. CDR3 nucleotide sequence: TGCAGTGCAATCCTTAGCGGGAGTGGCGAGCAGTACTTC. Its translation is CSAILSGSGEQYF.

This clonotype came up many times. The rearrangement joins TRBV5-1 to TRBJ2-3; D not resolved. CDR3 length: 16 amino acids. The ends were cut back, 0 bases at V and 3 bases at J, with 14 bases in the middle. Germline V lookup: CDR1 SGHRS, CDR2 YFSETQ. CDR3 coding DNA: TGCGCCAGCAGCTTGGGGGTTGGCCGGAAAACAGATACGCAGTATTTT. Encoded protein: CASSLGVGRKTDTQYF.

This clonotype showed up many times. In nucleotides, the CDR3 is TGCAGTGCTAGAGAGTCCGGACTAGGCAACACCGGGGAGCTGTTTTTT. This translates into CSARESGLGNTGELFF. The chain couples TRBV20-1 to TRBJ2-2; 7 nucleotides agree with TRBD2. Germline V gene sequence: CDR1 DFQATT, CDR2 SNEGSKA (reference sequence). J was trimmed by 2 bases and V by 0 bases; bases with no gene match: 6. This CDR3 comprises 16 residues.

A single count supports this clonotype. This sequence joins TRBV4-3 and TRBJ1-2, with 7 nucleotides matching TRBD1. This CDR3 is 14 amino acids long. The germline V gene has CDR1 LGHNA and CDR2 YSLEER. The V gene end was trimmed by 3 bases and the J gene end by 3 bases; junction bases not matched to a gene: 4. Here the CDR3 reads CASSQETGDYGYTF. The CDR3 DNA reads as TGCGCCAGCAGCCAGGAAACAGGGGACTATGGCTACACCTTC.

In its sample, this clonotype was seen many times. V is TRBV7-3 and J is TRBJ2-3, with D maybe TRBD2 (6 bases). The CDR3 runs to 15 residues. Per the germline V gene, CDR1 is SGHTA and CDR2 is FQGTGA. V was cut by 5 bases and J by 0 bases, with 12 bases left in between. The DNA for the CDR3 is TGTGCCAGCAGCCCTAACGGGGGAAGCACAGATACGCAGTATTTT. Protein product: CASSPNGGSTDTQYF.

CDR3 region: CASSDVLARNEQFF. The CDR3, as DNA: TGCGCCAGCAGCGATGTACTAGCTAGGAATGAGCAGTTCTTC. V usage is TRBV4-1 and J usage is TRBJ2-1; perhaps TRBD2 as D (6 bases). CDR1 is MGHRA and CDR2 is YSYEKL in the germline V gene. Trimming removed 5 bases at V and 7 bases at J, with 15 bases between. This CDR3 spans 14 amino acids.

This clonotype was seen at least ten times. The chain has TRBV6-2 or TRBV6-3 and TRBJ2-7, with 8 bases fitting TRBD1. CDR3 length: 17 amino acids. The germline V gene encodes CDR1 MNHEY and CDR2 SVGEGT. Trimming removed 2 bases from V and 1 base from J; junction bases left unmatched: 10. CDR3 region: CASSYDTPDRGSYEQYF. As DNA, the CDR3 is TGTGCCAGCAGTTACGATACTCCCGACAGGGGATCCTACGAGCAGTACTTC.

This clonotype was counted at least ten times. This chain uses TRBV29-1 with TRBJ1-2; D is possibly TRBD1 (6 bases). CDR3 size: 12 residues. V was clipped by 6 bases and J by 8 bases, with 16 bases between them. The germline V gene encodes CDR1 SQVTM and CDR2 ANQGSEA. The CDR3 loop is CSVLVGGLGYTF. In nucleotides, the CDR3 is TGCAGCGTGCTTGTCGGGGGCTTAGGCTACACCTTC.

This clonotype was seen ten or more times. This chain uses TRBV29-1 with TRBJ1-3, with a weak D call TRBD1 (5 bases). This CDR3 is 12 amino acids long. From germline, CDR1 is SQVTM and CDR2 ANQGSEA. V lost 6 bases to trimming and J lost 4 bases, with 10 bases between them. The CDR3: CSVGESGNTIYF. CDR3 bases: TGCAGCGTGGGGGAGTCCGGAAACACCATATATTTT.

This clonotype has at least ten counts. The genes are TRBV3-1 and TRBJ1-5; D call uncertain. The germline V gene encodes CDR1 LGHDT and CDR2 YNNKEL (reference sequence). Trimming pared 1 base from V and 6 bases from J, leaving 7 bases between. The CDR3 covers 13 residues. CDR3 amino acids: CASSQGVFQPQHF. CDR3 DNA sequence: TGTGCCAGCAGCCAAGGGGTTTTTCAGCCCCAGCATTTT.

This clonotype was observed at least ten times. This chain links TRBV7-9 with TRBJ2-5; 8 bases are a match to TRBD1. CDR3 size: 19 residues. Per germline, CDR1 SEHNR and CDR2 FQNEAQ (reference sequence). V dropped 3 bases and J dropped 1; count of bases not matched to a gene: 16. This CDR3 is CASSFRRGQGAKFQETQYF. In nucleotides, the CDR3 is TGTGCCAGCAGCTTCCGCCGCGGGCAGGGGGCTAAATTCCAAGAGACCCAGTACTTC.

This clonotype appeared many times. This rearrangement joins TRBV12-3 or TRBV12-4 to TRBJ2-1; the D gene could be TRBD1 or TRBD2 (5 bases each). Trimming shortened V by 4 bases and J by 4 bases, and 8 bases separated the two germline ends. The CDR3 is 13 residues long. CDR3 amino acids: CASSWDGYNEQFF. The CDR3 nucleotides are TGTGCCAGCAGTTGGGACGGATACAATGAGCAGTTCTTC.

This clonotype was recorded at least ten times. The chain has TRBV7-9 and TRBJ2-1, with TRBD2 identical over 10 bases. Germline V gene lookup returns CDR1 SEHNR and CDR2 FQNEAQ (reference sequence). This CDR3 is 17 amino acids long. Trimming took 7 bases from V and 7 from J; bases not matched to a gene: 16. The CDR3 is CASKVVKSGRAENEQFF. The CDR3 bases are TGTGCCAGCAAAGTTGTGAAGAGCGGGAGGGCCGAGAATGAGCAGTTCTTC.

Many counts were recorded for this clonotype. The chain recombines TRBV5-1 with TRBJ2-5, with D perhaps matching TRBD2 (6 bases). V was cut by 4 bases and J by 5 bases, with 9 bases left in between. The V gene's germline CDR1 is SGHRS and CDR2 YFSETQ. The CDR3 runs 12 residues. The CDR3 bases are TGCGCCAGCAGCACGGGAGCTGAGACCCAGTACTTC. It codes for CASSTGAETQYF.

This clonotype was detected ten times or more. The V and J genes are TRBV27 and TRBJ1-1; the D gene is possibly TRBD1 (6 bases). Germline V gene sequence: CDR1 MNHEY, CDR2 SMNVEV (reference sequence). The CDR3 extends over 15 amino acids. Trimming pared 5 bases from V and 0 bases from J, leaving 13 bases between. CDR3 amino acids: CASSRTELMNTEAFF. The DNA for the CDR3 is TGTGCCAGCAGTAGGACAGAACTCATGAACACTGAAGCTTTCTTT.

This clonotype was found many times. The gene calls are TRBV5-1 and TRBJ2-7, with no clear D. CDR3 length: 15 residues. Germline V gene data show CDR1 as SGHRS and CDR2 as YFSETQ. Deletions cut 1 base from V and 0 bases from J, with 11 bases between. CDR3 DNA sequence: TGCGCCAGCAGCTTGAGTAGCCTGAGCTCCTACGAGCAGTACTTC. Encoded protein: CASSLSSLSSYEQYF.

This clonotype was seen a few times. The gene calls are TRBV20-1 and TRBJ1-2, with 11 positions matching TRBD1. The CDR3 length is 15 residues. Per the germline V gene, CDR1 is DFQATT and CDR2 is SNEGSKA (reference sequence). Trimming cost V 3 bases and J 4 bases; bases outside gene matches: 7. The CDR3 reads CSARASGTGGYGYTF. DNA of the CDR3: TGCAGTGCTAGGGCATCCGGGACAGGGGGCTATGGCTACACCTTC.

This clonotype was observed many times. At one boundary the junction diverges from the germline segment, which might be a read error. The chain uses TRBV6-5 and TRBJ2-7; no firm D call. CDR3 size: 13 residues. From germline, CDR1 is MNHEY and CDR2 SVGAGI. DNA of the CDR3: TGTGCCAGCAGTAACTCTGGTCGGTACGAGCAGTACTTC. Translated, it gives CASSNSGRYEQYF.

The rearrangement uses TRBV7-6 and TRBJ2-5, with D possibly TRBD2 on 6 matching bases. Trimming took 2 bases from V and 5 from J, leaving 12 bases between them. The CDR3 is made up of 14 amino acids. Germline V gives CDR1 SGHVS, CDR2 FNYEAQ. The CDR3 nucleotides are TGTGCCAGCAGCTTATCGGGGGTTGGGGAGACCCAGTACTTC. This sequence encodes CASSLSGVGETQYF.

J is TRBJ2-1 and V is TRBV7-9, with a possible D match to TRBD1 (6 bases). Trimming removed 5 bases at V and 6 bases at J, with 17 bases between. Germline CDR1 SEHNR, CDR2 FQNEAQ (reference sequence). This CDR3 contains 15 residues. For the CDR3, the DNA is TGTGCCAGCAGCCGGGGACACGGACTTGGCAATGAGCAGTTCTTC. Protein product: CASSRGHGLGNEQFF.

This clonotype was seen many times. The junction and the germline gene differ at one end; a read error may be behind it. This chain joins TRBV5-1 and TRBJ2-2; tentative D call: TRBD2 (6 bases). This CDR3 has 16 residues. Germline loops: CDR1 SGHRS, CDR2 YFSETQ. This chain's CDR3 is CASSPRGGRNAGELFF. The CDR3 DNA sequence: TGCGCCAGCAGCCCCCGGGGAGGACGGAACGCCGGGGAGCTGTTTTTT.